This entry lists 18 T cell receptor beta chains sequenced from one sample in a study of patients and donors after allogeneic stem cell transplantation. TCRdb re-called the RT-PCR reads through MiXCR, storing one row per CDR3 protein. The sample lists 150,000 to 200,000 distinct CDR3 sequences, 41% occurring once. Source material: blood, either unsorted or a sorted T cell fraction (not recorded which). These receptors were taken from a human donor who was either an allogeneic HSCT recipient or a stem cell or donor lymphocyte infusion donor (not recorded which). It is not recorded whose cells these are; they may come from a transplant donor.

This clonotype came up a few times. The V call is TRBV7-9, the J call TRBJ2-3; 9 positions agree with TRBD1. V dropped 2 bases and J dropped 2; count of bases not matched to a gene: 5. The CDR3 consists of 16 residues. From germline, CDR1 is SEHNR and CDR2 FQNEAQ (reference sequence). The CDR3 DNA reads TGTGCCAGCAGCTTACCCGGGACAGGGAACACAGATACGCAGTATTTT. Protein product: CASSLPGTGNTDTQYF.

This sequence joins TRBV29-1 and TRBJ2-2; 7 bases match TRBD1. CDR1 is SQVTM, CDR2 ANQGSEA, per germline. V lost 5 bases and J lost 5; bases outside the gene matches: 8. CDR3 length: 14 residues. Here the CDR3 reads CSVTPGQSTGELFF. CDR3 bases: TGCAGCGTTACCCCGGGACAGAGTACCGGGGAGCTGTTTTTT.

This clonotype was counted only a few times. The rearrangement links TRBV12-3 or TRBV12-4 to TRBJ1-1; a possible D gene is TRBD1 (5 bases). The CDR3 covers 14 residues. The V gene lost 4 bases and the J gene lost 0 bases, with 9 bases spanning the gap. CDR3: CASSWGTVNTEAFF. CDR3 nucleotides: TGTGCCAGCAGTTGGGGGACGGTGAACACTGAAGCTTTCTTT.

There are a few counts of this clonotype. This sequence joins TRBV12-3 or TRBV12-4 and TRBJ2-7; TRBD1 matches at 8 bases. The junction had 6 bases not matched to a gene; V was cut back by 5 bases and J by 3 bases. The CDR3 is made up of 14 amino acids. This chain's CDR3 is CASSRTGNRYEQYF. DNA of the CDR3: TGTGCCAGCAGTCGGACAGGGAATCGCTACGAGCAGTACTTC.

Note on this clonotype: A much larger clone differs by one base, so this may be a read error. The V call is TRBV5-1, the J call TRBJ1-1; D remains unclear. The CDR3 loop spans 16 amino acids. Germline lookup yields CDR1 SGHRS and CDR2 YFSETQ. The V and J ends lost 0 bases and 0 bases respectively, with 12 bases between them. CDR3 coding DNA: TGCGCCAGCAGCTTGGAATCAACGGGGTTGAACACTGAAGCTTTCTTT. Translated, it gives CASSLESTGLNTEAFF.

V and J are TRBV12-3 or TRBV12-4 and TRBJ2-7, with 10 positions matching TRBD2. Losses at the gene ends were 2 bases for V and 6 bases for J; bases not matched to a gene: 1. The length of the CDR3 is 13 residues. The CDR3 DNA is TGTGCCAGCAGTTTACTAGCGGGAGCCGAGCAGTACTTC. Translation gives CASSLLAGAEQYF.

The V and J genes are TRBV30 and TRBJ1-1; 9 nucleotides line up with TRBD1. Germline V CDR1 and CDR2: GTSNPN, SVGIG (reference sequence). J lost 0 bases, V lost 4 bases, and 9 bases had no gene match. The CDR3 is made up of 16 amino acids. The CDR3 region is CAWTRDRAFLNTEAFF. For the CDR3, the DNA is TGTGCCTGGACGAGGGACAGGGCCTTCTTGAACACTGAAGCTTTCTTT.

In this sample, this clonotype turned up a few times. V and J are TRBV12-3 or TRBV12-4 and TRBJ2-2; TRBD1 might be the D (5 bases). With 0 bases removed from V and 2 bases from J, the gap between germline ends came to 10 bases. The CDR3 has 16 amino acids. In nucleotides, the CDR3 is TGTGCCAGCAGTTTAGCGGGGCAGATTAACACCGGGGAGCTGTTTTTT. Amino acid sequence: CASSLAGQINTGELFF.

The chain couples TRBV7-2 to TRBJ2-3; TRBD2 aligns across 12 bases. The junction had 10 bases not matched to a gene; V was cut back by 2 bases and J by 1 base. This CDR3 spans 19 amino acids. The germline CDR1 and CDR2 sequences are SGHTA and FQGNSA. CDR3: CASSLRLAGAAGGTDTQYF. CDR3 nucleotides: TGTGCCAGCAGCTTACGACTAGCGGGAGCGGCAGGGGGCACAGATACGCAGTATTTT.

The rearrangement uses TRBV4-3 and TRBJ2-1; 9 nucleotides align to TRBD2. With 0 bases clipped from V and 0 bases from J, the junction kept 3 bases outside the gene matches. CDR3 size: 17 residues. Germline lookup yields CDR1 LGHNA and CDR2 YSLEER. The CDR3, as DNA: TGCGCCAGCAGCCAAGACCCAGCGGGAGGCTCCTACAATGAGCAGTTCTTC. This codes for CASSQDPAGGSYNEQFF.

This clonotype was picked up a small number of times. The chain carries TRBV20-1 and TRBJ2-1; D may be TRBD1 (6 bases). The germline gives CDR1 DFQATT, CDR2 SNEGSKA (reference sequence). V dropped 6 bases and J dropped 7 bases, with 10 bases sitting between them. This CDR3 is 11 amino acids long. In DNA, the CDR3 is TGCAGTGCCATAACAGGGAATGAGCAGTTCTTC. Translating it yields CSAITGNEQFF.

This clonotype has more than one count but fewer than ten. The J gene is TRBJ2-2, the V gene TRBV7-3; a possible D gene is TRBD1 (6 bases). Trimming removed 5 bases at V and 4 bases at J, with 20 bases between. CDR3 length: 17 amino acids. Germline values: CDR1 SGHTA, CDR2 FQGTGA. This CDR3 is CASSHPGDPSGTGELFF. The CDR3 DNA sequence: TGTGCCAGCAGCCACCCAGGGGATCCGAGCGGCACCGGGGAGCTGTTTTTT.

The chain recombines TRBV11-1 with TRBJ2-5; 7 positions agree with TRBD2. V gave up 2 bases and J gave up 2 bases; unmatched junction bases: 5. The length of the CDR3 is 15 residues. CDR1 and CDR2 (germline): SGHAT, FQDESV (reference sequence). This chain's CDR3 is CASSLRGSGQETQYF. CDR3 in DNA: TGTGCCAGCAGCTTACGCGGGAGTGGTCAAGAGACCCAGTACTTC.

The rearrangement links TRBV14 to TRBJ2-1; 15 nucleotides align to TRBD2. Germline CDR1 reads SGHDN; CDR2 reads FVKESK. Unmatched junction bases numbered 12, after V lost 0 bases and J lost 9 bases. This CDR3 contains 19 residues. CDR3 loop: CASSQDRRLGLAGGGEQFF. The CDR3 nucleotides read TGTGCCAGCAGCCAAGATCGTCGGCTTGGACTAGCGGGAGGGGGTGAGCAGTTCTTC.

V gene TRBV15 combines with J gene TRBJ2-3, with D possibly called TRBD1 or TRBD2 (6 bases each). Germline values: CDR1 LNHNV, CDR2 YYDKDF (reference sequence). The CDR3 loop spans 17 amino acids. V gave up 0 bases and J gave up 0 bases, with 13 bases separating them. The chain's CDR3 is CATSRDAGHPSTDTQYF. DNA of the CDR3: TGTGCCACCAGCAGAGATGCGGGACACCCTAGCACAGATACGCAGTATTTT.

This clonotype has a handful of counts. The CDR3 loop is CASSQDRTSGRHEQFF. The CDR3 DNA reads TGTGCCAGCAGCCAAGATCGTACTAGCGGGAGACATGAGCAGTTCTTC. This chain uses TRBV4-2 with TRBJ2-1; TRBD2 aligns across 11 bases. CDR3 length: 16 residues. V was clipped by 0 bases and J by 8 bases; unmatched bases: 6. Germline loops: CDR1 LGHNA, CDR2 YNFKEQ.

This clonotype was found a few times. The chain recombines TRBV5-6 with TRBJ2-1, with D possibly matching TRBD1 (7 bases). The CDR3 extends over 14 amino acids. Trimming took off 4 bases at V and 2 bases at J, with 10 bases between the two ends. Germline V gene data show CDR1 as SGHDT and CDR2 as YYEEEE. This CDR3 is CASSAGQPYNEQFF. CDR3 DNA sequence: TGTGCCAGCAGCGCGGGACAGCCCTACAATGAGCAGTTCTTC.

CDR3 bases: TGTGCCAGCAGTTCCTGGGGGATCGAGCAGCCCCAGCATTTT. Translation: CASSSWGIEQPQHF. J is TRBJ1-5 and V is TRBV6-6, with a weak D call TRBD1 (5 bases). Trimming pared 4 bases from V and 7 bases from J, leaving 14 bases between. The germline CDR1 and CDR2 sequences are MNHNY and SVGAGI (reference sequence). The CDR3 consists of 14 residues.